The present TCR beta chain was sequenced within a study of T cells in Graves' hyperthyroidism and ophthalmopathy. Looking at the study overall: Peripheral blood was secured at the point of initial diagnosis, before any treatment.

Hyperthyroidism was newly diagnosed in patients aged 18 to 65 (duration under 2 months). Investigators excluded patients with uncontrolled infection, other autoimmune disease, pregnancy or lactation. Orbital computed tomography and thyroid ultrasound, together with serum TRAb and thyroxine and clinical symptoms, were used for diagnoses. V was trimmed by 5 bases and J by 4 bases, leaving 15 bases between them. The CDR3 totals 14 residues. Per the germline V gene, CDR1 is SGDLS and CDR2 is YYNGEE. The investigators amplified TCR beta CDR3 regions from RNA transcripts. TCR CDR3 underwent first-round RT-PCR with the HTBI primer set. TCRdb recomputed calls from the multiplex PCR reads with MiXCR, one row per CDR3 protein. The repertoire holds roughly 800,000 distinct CDR3 sequences, with 38% as singletons.

This TCR was recovered from a man younger than 35 with Graves' hyperthyroidism. Material for sequencing was blood. The chain links TRBV9 to TRBJ2-5; perhaps TRBD1 as D (6 bases). This CDR3 reads CASSLPRRGETQYF. The CDR3 DNA sequence: TGTGCCAGCAGTTTACCCCGCAGGGGAGAGACCCAGTACTTC.